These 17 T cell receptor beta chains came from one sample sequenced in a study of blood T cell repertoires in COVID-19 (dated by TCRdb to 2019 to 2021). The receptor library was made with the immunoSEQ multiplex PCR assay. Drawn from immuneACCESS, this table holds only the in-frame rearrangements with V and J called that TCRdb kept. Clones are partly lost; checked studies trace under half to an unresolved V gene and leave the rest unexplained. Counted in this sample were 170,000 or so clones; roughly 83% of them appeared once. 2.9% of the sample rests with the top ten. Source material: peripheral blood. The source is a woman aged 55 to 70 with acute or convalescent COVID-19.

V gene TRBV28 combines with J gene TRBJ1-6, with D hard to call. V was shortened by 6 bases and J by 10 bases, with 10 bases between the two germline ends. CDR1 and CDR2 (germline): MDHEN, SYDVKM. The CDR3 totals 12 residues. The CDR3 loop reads CASRTPGSPLHF. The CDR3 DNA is TGTGCCAGCAGGACTCCCGGATCACCCCTCCACTTT.

The CDR3 loop is CASSSPAGGSSYNEQFF. For the CDR3, the DNA is TGCGCCAGCAGCTCCCCTGCGGGCGGTAGCTCCTACAATGAGCAGTTCTTC. The rearrangement joins TRBV4-1 to TRBJ2-1; TRBD2 is a possible D gene (5 bases). This CDR3 spans 17 amino acids. Per germline, CDR1 MGHRA and CDR2 YSYEKL. With 5 bases removed from V and 0 bases from J, the gap between germline ends came to 17 bases.

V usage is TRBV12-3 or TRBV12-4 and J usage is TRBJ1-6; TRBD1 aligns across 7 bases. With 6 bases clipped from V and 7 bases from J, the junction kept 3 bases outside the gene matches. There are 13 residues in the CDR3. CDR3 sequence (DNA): TGTGCCAGCAGCGACAGGGCGAATTCACCCCTCCACTTT. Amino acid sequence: CASSDRANSPLHF.

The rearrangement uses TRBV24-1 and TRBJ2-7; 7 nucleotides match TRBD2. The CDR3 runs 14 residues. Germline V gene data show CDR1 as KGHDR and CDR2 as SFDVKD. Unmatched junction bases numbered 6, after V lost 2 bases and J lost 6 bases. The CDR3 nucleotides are TGTGCCACCAGTGATTCTGGGGGAGGGTCCGAGCAGTACTTC. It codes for CATSDSGGGSEQYF.

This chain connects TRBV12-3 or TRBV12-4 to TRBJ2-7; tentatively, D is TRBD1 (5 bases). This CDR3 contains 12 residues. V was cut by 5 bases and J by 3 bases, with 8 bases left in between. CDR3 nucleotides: TGTGCCAGCAGTATGCAGGGCTACGAGCAGTACTTC. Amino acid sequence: CASSMQGYEQYF.

CDR3 DNA sequence: TGTGCCAGCAGCCCCCATTCCGGGACAGGGCCCCCCGAAGCTTTCTTT. Translating gives CASSPHSGTGPPEAFF. The gene calls are TRBV9 and TRBJ1-1, with 9 nucleotides matching TRBD1. This CDR3 region has 16 residues. Germline-derived CDR1 and CDR2 are SGDLS and YYNGEE. V lost 4 bases to trimming and J lost 8 bases; unmatched junction nucleotides: 15.

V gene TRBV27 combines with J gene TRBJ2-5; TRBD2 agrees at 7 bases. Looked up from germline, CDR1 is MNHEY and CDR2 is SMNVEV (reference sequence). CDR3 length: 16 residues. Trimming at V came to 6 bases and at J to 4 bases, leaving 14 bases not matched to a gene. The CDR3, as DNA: TGTGCCAGCAGCGCAGAGTTGAGGGGAGGGATAGAGACCCAGTACTTC. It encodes CASSAELRGGIETQYF.

The CDR3 coding sequence is TGTGCCAGTACCAAATACACCGCCAACGGGAACTATGGCTACACCTTC. Its translation is CASTKYTANGNYGYTF. The genes are TRBV19 and TRBJ1-2; D call uncertain. The V gene's germline CDR1 is LNHDA and CDR2 SQIVND (reference sequence). V lost 7 bases and J 2 bases, leaving 20 bases between the germline ends. The CDR3 loop spans 16 amino acids.

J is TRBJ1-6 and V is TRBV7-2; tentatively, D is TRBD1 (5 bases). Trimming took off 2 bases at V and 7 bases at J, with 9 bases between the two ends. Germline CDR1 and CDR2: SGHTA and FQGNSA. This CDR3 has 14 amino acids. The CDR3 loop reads CASSLQGWNSPLHF. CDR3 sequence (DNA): TGTGCCAGCAGCTTACAGGGTTGGAATTCACCCCTCCACTTT.

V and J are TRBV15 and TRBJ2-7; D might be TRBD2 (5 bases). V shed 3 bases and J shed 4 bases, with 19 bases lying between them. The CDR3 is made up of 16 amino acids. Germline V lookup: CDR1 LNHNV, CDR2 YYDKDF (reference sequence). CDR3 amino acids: CATSRGEGPGSYEQYF. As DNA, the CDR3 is TGTGCCACCAGCAGGGGAGAGGGTCCGGGATCTTACGAGCAGTACTTC.

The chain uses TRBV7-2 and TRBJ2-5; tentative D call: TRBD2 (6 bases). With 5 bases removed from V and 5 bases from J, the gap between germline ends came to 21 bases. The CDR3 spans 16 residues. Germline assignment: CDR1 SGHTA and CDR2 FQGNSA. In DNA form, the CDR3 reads TGTGCCAGCAGCCACGAAAGTATCAGGGCGGGGGAGACCCAGTACTTC. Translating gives CASSHESIRAGETQYF.

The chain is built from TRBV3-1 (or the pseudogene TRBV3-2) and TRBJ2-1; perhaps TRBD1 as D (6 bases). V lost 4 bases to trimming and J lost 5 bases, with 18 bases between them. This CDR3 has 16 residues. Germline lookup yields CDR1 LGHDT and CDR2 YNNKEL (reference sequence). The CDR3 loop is CASSPKTGTSNNEQFF. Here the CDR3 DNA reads TGTGCCAGCAGCCCCAAAACCGGGACATCTAACAATGAGCAGTTCTTC.

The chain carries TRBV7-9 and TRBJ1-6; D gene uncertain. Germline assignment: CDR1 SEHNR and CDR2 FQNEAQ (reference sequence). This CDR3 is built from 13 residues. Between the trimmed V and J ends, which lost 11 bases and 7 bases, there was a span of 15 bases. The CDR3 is CAGRREENSPLHF. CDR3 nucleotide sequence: TGTGCCGGCCGACGGGAGGAAAATTCACCCCTCCACTTT. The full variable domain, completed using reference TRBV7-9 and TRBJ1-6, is DTGVSQNPRHKITKRGQNVTFRCDPISEHNRLYWYRQTLGQGPEFLTYFQNEAQLEKSRLLSDRFSAERPKGSFSTLEIQRTEQGDSAMYLCAGRREENSPLHFGNGTRLTVT.

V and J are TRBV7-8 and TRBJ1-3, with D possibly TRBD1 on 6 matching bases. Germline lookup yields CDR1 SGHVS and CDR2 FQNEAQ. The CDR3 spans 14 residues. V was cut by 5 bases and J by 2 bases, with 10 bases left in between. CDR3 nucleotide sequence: TGTGCCAGCAGCCTGAAGGGGGCTGGAAACACCATATATTTT. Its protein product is CASSLKGAGNTIYF. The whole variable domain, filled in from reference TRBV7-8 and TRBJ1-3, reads GAGVSQSPRYKVAKRGQDVALRCDPISGHVSLFWYQQALGQGPEFLTYFQNEAQLDKSGLPSDRFFAERPEGSVSTLKIQRTQQEDSAVYLCASSLKGAGNTIYFGEGSWLTVV.

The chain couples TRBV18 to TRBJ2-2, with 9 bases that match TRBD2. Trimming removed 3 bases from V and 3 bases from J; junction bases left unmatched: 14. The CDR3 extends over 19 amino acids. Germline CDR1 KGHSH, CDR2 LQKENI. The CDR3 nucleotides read TGTGCCAGCTCACCTTCCCGGCTTAGCGGGGGCCTTTACACCGGGGAGCTGTTTTTT. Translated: CASSPSRLSGGLYTGELFF.

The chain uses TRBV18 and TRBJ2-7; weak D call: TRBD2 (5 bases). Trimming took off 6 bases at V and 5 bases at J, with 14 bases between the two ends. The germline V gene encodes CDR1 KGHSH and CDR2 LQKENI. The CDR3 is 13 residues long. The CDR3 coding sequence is TGTGCCAGCTCCGAGGGTATGGCTAACGAGCAGTACTTC. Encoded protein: CASSEGMANEQYF. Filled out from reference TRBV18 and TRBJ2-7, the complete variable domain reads NAGVMQNPRHLVRRRGQEARLRCSPMKGHSHVYWYRQLPEEGLKFMVYLQKENIIDESGMPKERFSAEFPKEGPSILRIQQVVRGDSAAYFCASSEGMANEQYFGPGTRLTVT.

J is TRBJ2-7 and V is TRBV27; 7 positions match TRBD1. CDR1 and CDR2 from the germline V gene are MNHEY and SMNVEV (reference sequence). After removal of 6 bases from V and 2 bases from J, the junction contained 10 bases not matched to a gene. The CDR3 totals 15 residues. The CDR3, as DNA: TGTGCCAGCAGCTCCGACAGGGTCCCACCCTACGAGCAGTACTTC. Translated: CASSSDRVPPYEQYF.